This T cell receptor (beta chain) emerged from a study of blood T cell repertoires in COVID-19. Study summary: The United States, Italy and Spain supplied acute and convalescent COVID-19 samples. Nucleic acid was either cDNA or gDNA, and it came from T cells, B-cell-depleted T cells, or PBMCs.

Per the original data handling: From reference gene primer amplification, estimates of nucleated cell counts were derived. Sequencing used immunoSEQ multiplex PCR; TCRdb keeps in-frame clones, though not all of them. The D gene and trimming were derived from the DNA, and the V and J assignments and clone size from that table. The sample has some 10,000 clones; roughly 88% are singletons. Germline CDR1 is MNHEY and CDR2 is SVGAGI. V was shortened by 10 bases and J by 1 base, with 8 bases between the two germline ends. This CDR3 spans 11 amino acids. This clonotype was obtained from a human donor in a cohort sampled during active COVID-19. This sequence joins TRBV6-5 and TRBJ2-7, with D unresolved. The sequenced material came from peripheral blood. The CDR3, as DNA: TGTGCCACCCAGAGGTCCTACGAGCAGTACTTC. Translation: CATQRSYEQYF.